This T cell receptor beta chain was documented in a study of blood T cells in healthy people across ages. Study conclusions and caveats: Conclusively comparing naive with antigen-experienced cells was impossible with unsorted PBMCs. Significant beta diversity loss was already apparent by age around 40, declining roughly linearly.

As for this clonotype: Its antigen is still unknown.

For the second PCR, which ran for about 7 to 12 cycles, a sample-barcoded 5' primer and a J-beta primer mix were used. One entry per CDR3 protein, called by TCRdb with MiXCR from the 5' RACE reads. The data hold roughly 1.9 million distinct CDR3 sequences, with 35% to 50% observed a single time. The sequence was obtained from a human donor in good health. The sample comprised blood.

DNA for the CDR3: TGTGCCAGCAGCTTAAGTCAGCATGGCTACACCTTC. The encoded protein is CASSLSQHGYTF. This chain connects TRBV7-9 to TRBJ1-2; no clear D gene. V was clipped by 2 bases and J by 6 bases, with 7 bases between them. The CDR3 covers 12 residues. Per germline, CDR1 SEHNR and CDR2 FQNEAQ (reference sequence).